This entry describes one T cell receptor (beta chain). In its sample, this clonotype was seen a few times. Its cognate antigen has yet to be identified. No base quality values were provided; no much bigger clone lies one nucleotide off. This record belongs to a study of T cells in Graves' hyperthyroidism and ophthalmopathy (dated 2019 in TCRdb). Background for the entire study: Peripheral blood samples were taken at the time of initial diagnosis, prior to any treatment. After sampling, hyperthyroidism patients received methimazole starting at 30 mg daily, and ophthalmopathy patients received high-dose intravenous methylprednisolone. TCR V-J signatures able to tell the groups apart were searched for in a discovery cohort of 100 patients, of whom 40 to 45 had Graves' ophthalmopathy and roughly 58 had stable Graves' hyperthyroidism. The 100 or so discovery patients were randomly divided into training and test sets at a 7:3 ratio. Prospective prediction of ophthalmopathy was tested in an independent validation cohort of 18 to 20 hyperthyroidism patients and some 17 patients who later progressed to ophthalmopathy. The paper describes TCR Vbeta CDR3 sequencing of 130 to 150 peripheral blood samples, made up of 43 ophthalmopathy patients, approximately 73 hyperthyroidism patients and 17 progressor patients. In about 6 Graves' hyperthyroidism patients, the study also compared T-cell repertoires from thyroid tissue with T-cell repertoires from blood. The investigation overall reported the following: Sample size was not statistically predetermined, and investigators were not blinded to group allocation. A model built on a 13 V-J signature distinguished ophthalmopathy from stable hyperthyroidism, reaching around 87% sensitivity and about 81% specificity in cross-validation and 80%/75% in testing. Blood samples also contained most of the expanded thyroid clonotypes (frequency above 0.001), which suggests that blood repertoires may reflect thyroid immune responses. In validation, progression to ophthalmopathy was predicted by the model with 65% to 71% sensitivity and 72.22% specificity, a median of about 6.8 months before onset.

Between the V and J ends, shortened by 7 bases and 11 bases respectively, the junction contains 24 bases. The CDR3 runs 15 amino acids, cysteine and phenylalanine included. Only CDR3 DNA is held: 45 bases, read in frame from base 1. Stable Graves' hyperthyroidism was defined as no progression to ophthalmopathy during 18 months of follow-up. Hyperthyroidism patients were newly diagnosed, with disease duration under 2 months, and aged 18 to 65 years. Patients with uncontrolled infections, other autoimmune diseases, pregnancy or lactation were excluded. Clinical symptoms, serum thyroxine and TRAb, thyroid ultrasound, and orbital computed tomography formed the basis for the diagnoses. Ficoll-Paque density gradient centrifugation was used to isolate PBMCs from 9.5 to 10 ml of fresh peripheral blood. Trizol reagent was used to extract total RNA, and RNA quality was then checked on an Agilent 2100 Bioanalyzer.

The TCR beta CDR3 regions were amplified from RNA transcripts. A first-round RT-PCR of the TCR CDR3 used the HTBI primer set with the Qiagen OneStep RT-PCR kit. A second multiplex PCR round built the libraries, followed by size selection and purification. The libraries were sequenced on an Illumina HiSeq2000 using paired-end 100 bp reads. The paper's processing steps were these. Raw data were processed with SOAPnuke, discarding reads with adapters, uncalled bases, mean Phred below 15, or no exact constant-primer or identifier match. High-quality paired reads were merged using COPE v1.2.5, and each unique nucleotide sequence was defined as a clonotype. Clonotypes were aligned to IMGT TRBV, TRBD and TRBJ reference segments using MiTCR v1.1. Analysis was restricted to V-J combinations with a frequency above 0.0001, which covered approximately 99% of repertoires. The TCS score was defined as F50 (clonal expansion) divided by E x V (chaos), with BLOSUM62-based TCRdist calculated between CDR3 peptides within each V-J. Welch's t-statistics and random forest reduced around 510 V-J features to some 14, which were used in a naive Bayes classifier (R e1071). Thyroid-blood repertoire similarity was quantified with the Morisita-Horn index. TCRdb reprocessing: public reads trimmed at Q25 with fastp, clones called with MiXCR, in-frame beta chains kept. Entries that share a CDR3 protein sequence are merged under the most common genes and DNA. These V and J calls derive from TCRdb rather than the authors' analysis. The table for this sample lists just under 750,000 distinct CDR3 sequences; around 40% of them were counted only once. The top ten clones comprise less than 35% of the sample.

The rearranged segments are TRBV12-3 or TRBV12-4 and TRBJ1-5; the D gene remains uncertain. The sequence was obtained from a woman in her 40s with Graves' hyperthyroidism. Material: blood. The bases read TGTGCCAGCACCATATCTGGGTCTGAGGGCTTAGCCCAGCATTTT. Its translation reads: CASTISGSEGLAQHF.